Listed here is a single T cell receptor beta chain. This clonotype is large (0.1 to 1%) in its sample. Its antigen is still unknown. No base-level quality is on record; no much larger clone is a single base apart. The data are from a study. CDR1 and CDR2 were assigned from the germline V gene as MDHEN and SYDVKM. The CDR3 runs 13 amino acids, cysteine and phenylalanine included. CDR3 DNA only is kept here, 39 bases in frame from base 1. Between the V and J ends, shortened by 7 bases and 4 bases respectively, the junction contains 14 bases. Reads for this sample came from an Illumina MiSeq. Using fastp trimming at Q25 and MiXCR clonotype assembly, TCRdb reanalyzed the public sequencing data and kept in-frame beta chains. Rows are unified per CDR3 protein, each entry keeping the most common DNA and genes. The sample table holds roughly 700 distinct CDR3 sequences, of which roughly 7.6% were seen once. The top ten constitute about a fifth of the sample.

Material: CD4+ T cells from synovial fluid. This clonotype originated in a human donor with rheumatoid arthritis. The chain is made from TRBV28 and TRBJ2-7; tentative D gene TRBD1, with 7 bases matching. The DNA is as follows: TGTGCCAGCACAGGGGGGCAAATTTACGAGCAGTACTTC. It is translated as CASTGGQIYEQYF.